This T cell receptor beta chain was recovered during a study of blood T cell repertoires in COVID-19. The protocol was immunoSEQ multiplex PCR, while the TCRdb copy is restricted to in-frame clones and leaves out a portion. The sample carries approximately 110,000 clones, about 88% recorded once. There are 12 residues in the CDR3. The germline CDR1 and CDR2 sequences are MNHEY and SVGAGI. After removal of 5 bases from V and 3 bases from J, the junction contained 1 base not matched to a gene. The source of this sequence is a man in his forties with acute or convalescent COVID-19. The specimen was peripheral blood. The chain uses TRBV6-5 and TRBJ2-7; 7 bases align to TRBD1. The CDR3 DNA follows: TGTGCCAGCAGTAGGACAGGCTACGAGCAGTACTTC. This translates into CASSRTGYEQYF.